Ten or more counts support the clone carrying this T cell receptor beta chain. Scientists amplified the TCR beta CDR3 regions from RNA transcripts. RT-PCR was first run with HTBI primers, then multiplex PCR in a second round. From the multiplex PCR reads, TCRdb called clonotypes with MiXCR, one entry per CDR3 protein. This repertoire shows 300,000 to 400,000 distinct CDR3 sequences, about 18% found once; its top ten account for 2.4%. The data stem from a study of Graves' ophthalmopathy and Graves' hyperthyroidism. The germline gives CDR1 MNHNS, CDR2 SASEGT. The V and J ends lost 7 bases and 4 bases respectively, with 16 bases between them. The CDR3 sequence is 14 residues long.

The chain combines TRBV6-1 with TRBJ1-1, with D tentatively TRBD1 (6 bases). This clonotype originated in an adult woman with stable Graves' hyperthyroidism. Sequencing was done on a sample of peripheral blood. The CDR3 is CASTRLGGLTEAFF. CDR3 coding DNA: TGTGCCAGCACCAGACTAGGGGGTCTCACTGAAGCTTTCTTT.